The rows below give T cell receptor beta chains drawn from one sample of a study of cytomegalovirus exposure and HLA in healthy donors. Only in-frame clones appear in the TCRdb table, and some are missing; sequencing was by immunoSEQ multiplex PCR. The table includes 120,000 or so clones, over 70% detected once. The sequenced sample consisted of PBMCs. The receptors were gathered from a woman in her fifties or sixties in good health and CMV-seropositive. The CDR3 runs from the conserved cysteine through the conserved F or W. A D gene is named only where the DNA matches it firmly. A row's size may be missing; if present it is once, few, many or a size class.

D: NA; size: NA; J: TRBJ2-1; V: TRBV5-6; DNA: TGTGCCAGCAGCTTGGCTCATGAGCAGTTCTTC; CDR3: CASSLAHEQFF
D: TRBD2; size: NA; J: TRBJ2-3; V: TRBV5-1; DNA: TGCGCCAGCGGCGAGCGGGGTTCTAGCACAGATACGCAGTATTTT; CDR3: CASGERGSSTDTQYF
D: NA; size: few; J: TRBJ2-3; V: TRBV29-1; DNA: TGCAGCGTTGTTGGGGGGAACACAGATACGCAGTATTTT; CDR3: CSVVGGNTDTQYF
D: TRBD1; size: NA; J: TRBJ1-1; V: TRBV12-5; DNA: TGTGCTAGTGGGGGACAGGGGGCGCGGATAATTGATGGTACTGAAGCTTTCTTT; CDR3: CASGGQGARIIDGTEAFF
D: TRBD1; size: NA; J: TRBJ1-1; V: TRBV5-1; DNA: TGCGCCAGCAGCCCAGGACAGGGACTGGATCCGGAAGCTTTCTTT; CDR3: CASSPGQGLDPEAFF
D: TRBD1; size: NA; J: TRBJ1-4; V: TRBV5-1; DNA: TGCGCCAGCAGCTTAATTCGACAGGGCCTTAATGAAAAACTGTTTTTT; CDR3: CASSLIRQGLNEKLFF
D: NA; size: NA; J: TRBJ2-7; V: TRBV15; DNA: TGTGCCACCAGCACCGCGAGGAGCTCCTACGAGCAGTACTTC; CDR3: CATSTARSSYEQYF
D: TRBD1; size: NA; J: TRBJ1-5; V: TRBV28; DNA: TGTGCCAGCGTACCTGGCGACAGGGGTGATCAGCCCCAGCATTTT; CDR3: CASVPGDRGDQPQHF
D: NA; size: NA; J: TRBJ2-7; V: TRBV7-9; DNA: TGTTCCAGCAGCCCCCCAGGGTCCGAGCAGTACTTC; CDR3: CSSSPPGSEQYF
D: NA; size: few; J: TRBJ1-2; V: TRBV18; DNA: TGTGCCAGCTCACCGGCTCCTAACTATGGCTACACCTTC; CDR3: CASSPAPNYGYTF
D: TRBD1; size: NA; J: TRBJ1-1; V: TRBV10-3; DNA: TGTGCCATCAGTGAGTCTCAGGGGGCGAACACTGAAGCTTTCTTT; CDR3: CAISESQGANTEAFF
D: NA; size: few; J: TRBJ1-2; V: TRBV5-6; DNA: TGTGCCAGCAGCCTAGAGGTAGCCTATGGCTACACCTTC; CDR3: CASSLEVAYGYTF
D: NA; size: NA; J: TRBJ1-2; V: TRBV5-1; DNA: TGCGCCAGCAGCTTGGAACCGGACAAAGCCTATGGCTACACCTTC; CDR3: CASSLEPDKAYGYTF
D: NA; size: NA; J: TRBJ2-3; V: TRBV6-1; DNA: TGTGCCAGCAGTGAATGGACTCGCACAGATACGCAGTATTTT; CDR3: CASSEWTRTDTQYF
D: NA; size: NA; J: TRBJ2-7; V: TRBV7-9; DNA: TGTGCCAGCAGCTTTATCCGTCGATTACACAGCTCCTACGAGCAGTACTTC; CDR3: CASSFIRRLHSSYEQYF
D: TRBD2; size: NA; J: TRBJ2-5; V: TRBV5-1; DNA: TGCGCCAGCGCTCTAACCGGTAGCGGGGGGGGGACCGAGACCCAGTACTTC; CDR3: CASALTGSGGGTETQYF
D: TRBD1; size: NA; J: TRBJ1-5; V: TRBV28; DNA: TGTGCCAGCAGTTCCTTGGCAGGGGGAAGTCAGCCCCAGCATTTT; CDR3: CASSSLAGGSQPQHF
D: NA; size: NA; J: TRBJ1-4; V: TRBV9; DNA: TGTGCCAGCAGGGGGGGGCAGCTTAATGAAAAACTGTTTTTT; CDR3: CASRGGQLNEKLFF
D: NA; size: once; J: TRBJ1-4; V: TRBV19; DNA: TGTGCCAGTAGTATTTCGAGAAATGAAAAACTGTTTTTT; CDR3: CASSISRNEKLFF
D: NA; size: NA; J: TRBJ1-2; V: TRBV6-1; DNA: TGTGCCAGCAGTGAATGGGGGGGGGCGGGCTATGGCTACACCTTC; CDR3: CASSEWGGAGYGYTF
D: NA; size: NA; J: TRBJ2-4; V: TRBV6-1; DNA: TGTGCCAGCAGTGCTACCCGGACAAATCTAGCCAAAAACATTCAGTACTTC; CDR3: CASSATRTNLAKNIQYF
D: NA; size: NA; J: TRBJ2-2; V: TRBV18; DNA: TGTGCCAGCTCACCAGGGCAGGGTGGAATCACCGGGGAGCTGTTTTTT; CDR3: CASSPGQGGITGELFF
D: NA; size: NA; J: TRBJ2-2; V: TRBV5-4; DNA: TGTGCCAGCAGCTCCTACCTAGGGGGGAACACCGGGGAGCTGTTTTTT; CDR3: CASSSYLGGNTGELFF
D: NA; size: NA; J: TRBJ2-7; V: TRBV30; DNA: TGTGCCTGGAGTCCGCGCGGGACAGCGAGCTCCTACGAGCAGTACTTC; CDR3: CAWSPRGTASSYEQYF
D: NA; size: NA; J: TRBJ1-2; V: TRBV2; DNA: TGTGCCAGCAGTGTGAACAGCAATTACGTTGGCTACACCTTC; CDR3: CASSVNSNYVGYTF
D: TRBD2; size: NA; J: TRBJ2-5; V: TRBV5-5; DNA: TGTGCCAGCAGCCCCGGACTAGCGGGGGGCCAAGAGACCCAGTACTTC; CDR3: CASSPGLAGGQETQYF
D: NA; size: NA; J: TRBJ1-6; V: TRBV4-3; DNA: TGCGCCAGCAGCCAAGAATCGGGGTTTACTTCACCCCTCCACTTT; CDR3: CASSQESGFTSPLHF
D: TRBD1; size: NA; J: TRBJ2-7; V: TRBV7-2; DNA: TGTGCCAGCAGCGGCGGGACAGGGCGGGCCTACGAGCAGTACTTC; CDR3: CASSGGTGRAYEQYF
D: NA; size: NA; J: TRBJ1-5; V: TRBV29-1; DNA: TGCAGCGCGATCCAGGGGATTGGCAATCAGCCCCAGCATTTT; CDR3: CSAIQGIGNQPQHF
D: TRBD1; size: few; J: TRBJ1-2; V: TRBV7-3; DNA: TGTGCCAGCAGCCGGGACAGGGGGAGGGGAATAGGCTACACCTTC; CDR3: CASSRDRGRGIGYTF
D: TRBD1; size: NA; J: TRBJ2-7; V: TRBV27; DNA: TGTGCCAGCGGCCGAACGACAGGGGGGGACTACGAGCAGTACTTC; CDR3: CASGRTTGGDYEQYF
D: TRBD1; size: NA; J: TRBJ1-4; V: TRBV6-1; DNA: TGTGCCAGCAGTGAAAGTAGGACAGGGGATAGAGAAAAACTGTTTTTT; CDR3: CASSESRTGDREKLFF
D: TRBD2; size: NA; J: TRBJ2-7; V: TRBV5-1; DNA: TGCGCCAGCAGGCCGCTTATTCGACTAGCGTTCTACGAGCAGTACTTC; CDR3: CASRPLIRLAFYEQYF
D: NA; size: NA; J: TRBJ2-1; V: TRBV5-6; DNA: TGTGCCAGCAGCTTGGTTGAGCAAAGGGGTTACAATGAGCAGTTCTTC; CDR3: CASSLVEQRGYNEQFF
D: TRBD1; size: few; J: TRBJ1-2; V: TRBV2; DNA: TGTGCCAGCAGGAGACAGGGGGCCGGCTACACCTTC; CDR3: CASRRQGAGYTF
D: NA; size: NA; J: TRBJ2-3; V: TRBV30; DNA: TGTGCCTGGAGTGTACTTTACAGGTTCTCTAGCACAGATACGCAGTATTTT; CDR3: CAWSVLYRFSSTDTQYF
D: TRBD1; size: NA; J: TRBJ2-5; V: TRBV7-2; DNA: TGTGCCAGCAGCACCGGGACAGCTCAGACCCAAGAGACCCAGTACTTC; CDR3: CASSTGTAQTQETQYF
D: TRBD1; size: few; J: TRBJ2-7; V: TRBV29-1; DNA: TGCAGCGTTAGGGGACAGAGCTCCTACGAGCAGTACTTC; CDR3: CSVRGQSSYEQYF
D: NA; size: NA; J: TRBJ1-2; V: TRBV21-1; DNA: TGTGCCAGCAGCAAAGGGCAGGCTAACTATGGCTACACCTTC; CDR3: CASSKGQANYGYTF
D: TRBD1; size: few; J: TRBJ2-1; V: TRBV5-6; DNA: TGTGCCAGCAGCCGACAGGGGGGCAATGAGCAGTTCTTC; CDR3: CASSRQGGNEQFF
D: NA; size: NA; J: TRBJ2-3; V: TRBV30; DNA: TGTGCCTGGAGTAACCTCGGGCAGGGGGGAGATACGCAGTATTTT; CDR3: CAWSNLGQGGDTQYF
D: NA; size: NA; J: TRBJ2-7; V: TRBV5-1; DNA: TGCGCCAGCAGCCCCACAGGAAACTACGAGCAGTACTTC; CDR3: CASSPTGNYEQYF
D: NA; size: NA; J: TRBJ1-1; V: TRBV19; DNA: TGTGCCAGTAAGCCACCAGGACAGCCGGGCACTGAAGCTTTCTTT; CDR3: CASKPPGQPGTEAFF
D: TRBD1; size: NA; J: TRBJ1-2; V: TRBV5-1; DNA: TGCGCCAGCAGCAGGGACAGGGGCCTGGGCTATGGCTACACCTTC; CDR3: CASSRDRGLGYGYTF
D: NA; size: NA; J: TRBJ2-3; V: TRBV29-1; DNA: TGCAGCGTTGAAGATCCAAGACTGCTCCTCGTTAGCACAGATACGCAGTATTTT; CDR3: CSVEDPRLLLVSTDTQYF
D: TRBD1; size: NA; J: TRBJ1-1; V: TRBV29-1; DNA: TGCAGCGCTGTGACAGGGATAACGAACACTGAAGCTTTCTTT; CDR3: CSAVTGITNTEAFF
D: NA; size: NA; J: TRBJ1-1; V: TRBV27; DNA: TGTGCCAGCAGCTCACCCCGGACCGGAGGGAGGGACACTGAAGCTTTCTTT; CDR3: CASSSPRTGGRDTEAFF
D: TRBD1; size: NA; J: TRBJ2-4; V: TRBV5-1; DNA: TGCGCCAGCAGCTTCTCACAGGGGCCCAAAAACATTCAGTACTTC; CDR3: CASSFSQGPKNIQYF
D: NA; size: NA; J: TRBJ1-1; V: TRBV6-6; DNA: TGTGCCAGCAGTTACCCGCAGGTAACTGAAGCTTTCTTT; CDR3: CASSYPQVTEAFF
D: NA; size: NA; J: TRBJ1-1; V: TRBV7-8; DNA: TGTGCCAGCAGCTTAGGCGGGGGGCGGGCTGAAGCTTTCTTT; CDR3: CASSLGGGRAEAFF
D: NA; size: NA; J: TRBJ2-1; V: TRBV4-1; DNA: TGCGCCAGCAGCCAAGATTCTGGGAGATCCTACAATGAGCAGTTCTTC; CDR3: CASSQDSGRSYNEQFF
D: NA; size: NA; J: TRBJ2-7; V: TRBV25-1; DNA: TGTGCCAGCAGGGGGCAGGTGGTCAGCGAGCAGTACTTC; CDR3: CASRGQVVSEQYF
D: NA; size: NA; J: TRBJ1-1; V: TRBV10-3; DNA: TGTGCCATCAGCTCTAACACTGAAGCTTTCTTT; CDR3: CAISSNTEAFF
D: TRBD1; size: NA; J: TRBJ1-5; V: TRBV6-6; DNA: TGTGCCAGCAGTTACGGGACAGGGCCCCAGCATTTT; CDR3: CASSYGTGPQHF
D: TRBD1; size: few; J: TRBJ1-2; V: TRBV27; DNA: TGTGCCAGCAGTCCGGGGGACAGAGTCGCTAACTATGGCTACACCTTC; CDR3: CASSPGDRVANYGYTF
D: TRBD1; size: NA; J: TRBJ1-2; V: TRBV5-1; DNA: TGCGCCAGCACCGTCGGGACAGGGGGCGTCCGGGGCTACACCTTC; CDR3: CASTVGTGGVRGYTF
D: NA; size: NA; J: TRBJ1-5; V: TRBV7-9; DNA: TGTTCCAGCAGCTTGCCGGATCAGCCCCAGCATTTT; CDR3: CSSSLPDQPQHF
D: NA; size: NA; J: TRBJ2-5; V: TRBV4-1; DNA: TGCGCCAGCAGCCAAGATAAAGGGGTTTTCGCGGAGACCCAGTACTTC; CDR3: CASSQDKGVFAETQYF
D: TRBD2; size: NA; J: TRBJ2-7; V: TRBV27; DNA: TGTGCCAGCAGTTTATCCGCGGGGGGCGACTACGAGCAGTACTTC; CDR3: CASSLSAGGDYEQYF